Listed below are T cell receptor beta chains from one sample, sequenced in a study of response to subunit inactivated influenza vaccine. One entry per CDR3 protein, called by TCRdb with MiXCR from the RT-PCR reads. The sample has more than 450,000 distinct CDR3 sequences; less than 10% are singletons. Sequences were derived from PBMCs from blood, sampled approximately 25 months after vaccination. Receptors originate from a man between 50 and 69 years old who received an inactivated influenza vaccine. CDR3s include the opening cysteine and the closing phenylalanine or tryptophan. A D gene is named only where the DNA matches it firmly. Expanded clones get a size class; other rows say once, few or many, or leave the size out.

- TRBD1 TRBJ2-5 14 TRBV3-1 TGTGCCAGCAGCCAGGGGACAGGGGGAAAGACCCAGTACTTC CASSQGTGGKTQYF
few TRBD2 TRBJ2-5 19 TRBV11-2 TGTGCCAGCAGCTTAGTTCGTGATTCTAGCGGGGGGGCTTTGGAGACCCAGTACTTC CASSLVRDSSGGALETQYF
few - TRBJ2-5 14 TRBV5-4 TGTGCCAGCAGCCCTAGGTCAGACCAAGAGACCCAGTACTTC CASSPRSDQETQYF
few TRBD2 TRBJ2-1 16 TRBV15 TGTGCCACCAGCAGAGCGACTATTAGCGGGATGAATGAGCAGTTCTTC CATSRATISGMNEQFF
many TRBD1 TRBJ2-3 13 TRBV6-2/TRBV6-3 TGTGCCGGAGGAGCAGGGGGCTTCGATACGCAGTATTTT CAGGAGGFDTQYF
few - TRBJ2-6 17 TRBV5-5 TGTGCCAGCAGCTTGGTTGACACAGGCTCTGGGGCCAACGTCCTGACTTTC CASSLVDTGSGANVLTF
- - TRBJ2-3 15 TRBV7-2 TGTGCCAGCACCCCCTGGGCTAGAATCACATATACGCAGTATTTT CASTPWARITYTQYF
many TRBD2 TRBJ2-7 16 TRBV18 TGTGCCAGCTCACCACCGGCCAGCGGGGGAGGCTACGAGCAGTACTTC CASSPPASGGGYEQYF
- TRBD1 TRBJ2-5 15 TRBV4-1 TGCGCCAGCAGCCAAGAACAGGGGGCCGGGGAGACCCAGTACTTC CASSQEQGAGETQYF
few - TRBJ2-1 14 TRBV30 TGTGCCTGGAGTGTGAAGGGGGCCTACAATGAGCAGTTCTTC CAWSVKGAYNEQFF
- - TRBJ2-1 14 TRBV9 TGTGCCAGCAGCGTAGGTTTCTCCTACAATGAGCAGTTCTTC CASSVGFSYNEQFF
few - TRBJ1-6 16 TRBV2 TGTGCCAGCAGGGCCGACAGGATCTCCTATAATTCACCCCTCCACTTT CASRADRISYNSPLHF
few TRBD1 TRBJ2-7 15 TRBV6-1 TGTGCCAGCTACCGTACGGACAGGGGATCCTACGAGCAGTACTTC CASYRTDRGSYEQYF
- - TRBJ1-5 14 TRBV12-3/TRBV12-4 TGTGCCAGCAGTTTAGCCGGGCCCACGCAGCCCCAGCATTTT CASSLAGPTQPQHF
- - TRBJ2-7 15 TRBV5-1 TGCGCCAGCAGCTTGGAACGGGGGCTCGCCTACGAGCAGTACTTC CASSLERGLAYEQYF
- - TRBJ1-6 14 TRBV9 TGTGCCAGCAGCGGGGACACGATGAATTCACCCCTCCACTTT CASSGDTMNSPLHF
many - TRBJ2-4 12 TRBV7-9 TGTGCCAGCAGGAAACAGGGTGATCGGTTTTACTTC CASRKQGDRFYF
- - TRBJ2-1 17 TRBV16 TGTGCCAGCAGCCAATCGATCCTGCAGGGAACCTACAATGAGCAGTTCTTC CASSQSILQGTYNEQFF
many - TRBJ1-1 12 TRBV29-1 TGCAGCGTGAACAGGAGGAACACTGAAGCTTTCTTT CSVNRRNTEAFF
many - TRBJ2-7 14 TRBV29-1 TGCAGCGTTCTCGGGTTAGCGGATAACTACGAGCAGTACTTC CSVLGLADNYEQYF
- - TRBJ1-5 16 TRBV6-2/TRBV6-3 TGTGCCAGCAGTTCTGCAGGGAATTTTAGGAATCAGCCCCAGCATTTT CASSSAGNFRNQPQHF
many TRBD1 TRBJ2-5 17 TRBV28 TGTGCCAGCAGCCCTCTCTTGGACAGGGTGGGGGAAGAGACCCAGTACTTC CASSPLLDRVGEETQYF
- - TRBJ2-4 14 TRBV2 TGTGCCAGCAGTGAGAGGGGACGTTTTTTCATTCAGTACTTC CASSERGRFFIQYF
- - TRBJ2-3 14 TRBV7-3 TGTGCCAGCAGCCCGACTAGAAACACAGATACGCAGTATTTT CASSPTRNTDTQYF
- TRBD1 TRBJ2-7 14 TRBV27 TGTGCCAGCACCGCCGGGACAGGGGGCTACGAGCAGTACTTC CASTAGTGGYEQYF
few - TRBJ1-2 12 TRBV29-1 TGCAGCGTTGAGGGGACCCGGGGCGGCTACACCTTC CSVEGTRGGYTF
- - TRBJ2-5 15 TRBV6-5 TGCGCCAGCAGTTACGCCGGGGGCAGACGAGAGACCCAGTACTTC CASSYAGGRRETQYF
- - TRBJ1-1 15 TRBV12-3/TRBV12-4 TGTGCCAGCAGTCGCGGGTGGGGAGAGGACACTGAAGCTTTCTTT CASSRGWGEDTEAFF
few TRBD2 TRBJ2-2 16 TRBV6-1 TGTGCCAGCAGTCGCCGCGGGGGGCCAAACACCGGGGAGCTGTTTTTT CASSRRGGPNTGELFF
few TRBD2 TRBJ2-3 16 TRBV11-2 TGTGCCAGCAGCTTAGTGCGGGGGGCCAACACAGATACGCAGTATTTT CASSLVRGANTDTQYF
- TRBD1 TRBJ2-2 13 TRBV29-1 TGCAGCGTCGATCCGACAGGGGCCGGGGAGCTGTTTTTT CSVDPTGAGELFF
many - TRBJ1-1 11 TRBV7-9 TGTGCCAGCAGCTTAGATCCTGAAGCTTTCTTT CASSLDPEAFF
many TRBD2 TRBJ2-5 15 TRBV12-3/TRBV12-4 TGTGCCAGCAGTTTATCAGCGGGGGGGCAAGAGACCCAGTACTTC CASSLSAGGQETQYF
- - TRBJ2-1 16 TRBV28 TGTGCCAGCAGTTTTCGTAGCGCAAGCTCCTACAATGAGCAGTTCTTC CASSFRSASSYNEQFF
- - TRBJ2-5 14 TRBV6-5 TGTGCCAGCAGTTACCCGACAGGTCAAGAGACCCAGTACTTC CASSYPTGQETQYF
few - TRBJ1-5 12 TRBV20-1 TGCAGTGCTAAATCGGGAAATCAGCCCCAGCATTTT CSAKSGNQPQHF
few - TRBJ2-7 14 TRBV7-2 TGTGCCAGCAGCTTAGTTTCCTCTCTGTACGAGCAGTACTTC CASSLVSSLYEQYF
few - TRBJ1-1 13 TRBV7-2 TGTGCCAGCAGCTGGAACCAGGGAACTGAAGCTTTCTTT CASSWNQGTEAFF
- - TRBJ2-7 13 TRBV12-3/TRBV12-4 TGTGCCAGCAGCCCGACTACCGCCTACGAGCAGTACTTC CASSPTTAYEQYF
many TRBD2 TRBJ2-7 15 TRBV6-1 TGTGCCAGCACTCAGAGCGGGGGTCGATTTTACGAGCAGTACTTC CASTQSGGRFYEQYF
- - TRBJ2-3 16 TRBV4-2 TGTGCCAGCAGGATCGGGGGGCTGTCGTCCACAGATACGCAGTATTTT CASRIGGLSSTDTQYF
- - TRBJ2-1 13 TRBV29-1 TGCAGCGTTGGGAAGGACCTGTACAATGAGCAGTTCTTC CSVGKDLYNEQFF
- TRBD2 TRBJ2-5 14 TRBV11-2 TGTGCCAGCAGCATTAGCGGGAGCGGCGAGACCCAGTACTTC CASSISGSGETQYF
few TRBD2 TRBJ2-2 18 TRBV27 TGTGCCAGCAGTTTAAATCCCCCTAGCGGGGCATTCACCGGGGAGCTGTTTTTT CASSLNPPSGAFTGELFF
many TRBD2 TRBJ2-3 14 TRBV20-1 TGCAGTGCTAGTTGGCGGGAGCTCACAGATACGCAGTATTTT CSASWRELTDTQYF
- TRBD1 TRBJ2-1 15 TRBV28 TGTGCCAGCAGCCGCCGGGACAGCTCCTACAATGAGCAGTTCTTC CASSRRDSSYNEQFF
- - TRBJ1-1 11 TRBV5-5 TGTGCCAGCAGCCTGTGGGGGGAAGCTTTCTTT CASSLWGEAFF
- TRBD1 TRBJ1-1 15 TRBV6-1 TGTGCCAGCAGCCCAGCGGACAGGGTGGTTAATCAAGCTTTCTTT CASSPADRVVNQAFF
- - TRBJ2-1 12 TRBV7-2 TGTGCCAGCAGCTTAGTAGGGTTGAGTCAGTTCTTC CASSLVGLSQFF
few - TRBJ1-1 13 TRBV29-1 TGCAGCGCCGTCGGGGCCGGTAACACTGAAGCTTTCTTT CSAVGAGNTEAFF
few - TRBJ2-7 15 TRBV27 TGTGCCAGCAGTTTAACTGGGGTTCGCTCCTACGAGCAGTACTTC CASSLTGVRSYEQYF
- - TRBJ2-7 14 TRBV9 TGTGCCAGCAGCGTGGGACGGAACAACTACGAGCAGTACTTC CASSVGRNNYEQYF
few - TRBJ2-3 13 TRBV14 TGTGCCAGCAGCCAAGTTATCACAGGGACTGAGTATTTT CASSQVITGTEYF